This T cell receptor beta chain emerged from a study of T cell responses to AZD1222 COVID-19 vaccine. Study-wide points: Donors were chiefly white British, with a greater number of females, and clonal diversity was perhaps underestimated. Baseline seropositives among AZD1222 recipients totaled only 5 to 7.

In regard to this clone: The antigen remains unidentified.

Germline V lookup: CDR1 MNHEY, CDR2 SMNVEV (reference sequence). CDR3 length: 16 amino acids. V was clipped by 0 bases and J by 3 bases, with 15 bases between them. Clones were read by immunoSEQ multiplex PCR, and TCRdb kept only the in-frame ones, dropping some. Here the sample spans about 120,000 clones, around 94% being singletons. This sample comprised peripheral blood, obtained 28 days after the second AZD1222 dose. This clonotype originated in an adult who received the AZD1222 COVID-19 vaccine. This chain joins TRBV27 and TRBJ2-7; TRBD1 is a possible D gene (6 bases). The chain's CDR3 is CASSLSSGTRVYEQYF. DNA for the CDR3: TGTGCCAGCAGTTTATCGTCCGGGACAAGGGTCTACGAGCAGTACTTC.